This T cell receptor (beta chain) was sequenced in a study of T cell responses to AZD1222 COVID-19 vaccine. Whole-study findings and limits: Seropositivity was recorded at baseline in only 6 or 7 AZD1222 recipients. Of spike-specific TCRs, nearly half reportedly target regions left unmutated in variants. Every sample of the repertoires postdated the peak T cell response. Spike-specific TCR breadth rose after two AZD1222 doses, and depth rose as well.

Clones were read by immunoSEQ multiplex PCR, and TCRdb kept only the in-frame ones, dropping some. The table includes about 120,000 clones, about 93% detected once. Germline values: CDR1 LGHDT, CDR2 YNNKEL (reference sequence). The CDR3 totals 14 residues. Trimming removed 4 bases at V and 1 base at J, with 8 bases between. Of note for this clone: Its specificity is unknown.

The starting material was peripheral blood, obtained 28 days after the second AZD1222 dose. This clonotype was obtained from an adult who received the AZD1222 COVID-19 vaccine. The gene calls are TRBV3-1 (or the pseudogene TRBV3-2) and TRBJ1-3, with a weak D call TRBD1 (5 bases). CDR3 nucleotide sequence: TGTGCCAGCAGCCCGCAGGGTTCTGGAAACACCATATATTTT. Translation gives CASSPQGSGNTIYF.